This TCR beta chain was observed in a study of blood T cells in healthy people across ages. With regard to this clonotype: What it binds is not known.

The use of a sample-barcoded 5' primer and a J-beta primer mix characterized a second PCR of about 7 to 12 cycles. From the 5' RACE reads, TCRdb called clonotypes with MiXCR, one entry per CDR3 protein. Here the sample spans about 900,000 distinct CDR3 sequences, roughly 48% being singletons. General observations from the study: Comparison with aged donors showed that long-lived donors had more naive CD4+ cells and higher diversity. From one million sequenced T cells, diversity estimates were lower bounds.

The CDR3 covers 16 residues. J gave up 8 bases and V 3 bases, and 12 bases lay outside the gene matches. The source material was blood. The receptor comes from a man younger than 45 in good health. V gene TRBV12-3 or TRBV12-4 combines with J gene TRBJ2-1; 8 bases are shared with TRBD2. CDR3: CASSLVTVSGGYEQFF. As DNA, the CDR3 is TGTGCCAGCAGTTTGGTAACCGTTTCGGGGGGGTATGAGCAGTTCTTC.